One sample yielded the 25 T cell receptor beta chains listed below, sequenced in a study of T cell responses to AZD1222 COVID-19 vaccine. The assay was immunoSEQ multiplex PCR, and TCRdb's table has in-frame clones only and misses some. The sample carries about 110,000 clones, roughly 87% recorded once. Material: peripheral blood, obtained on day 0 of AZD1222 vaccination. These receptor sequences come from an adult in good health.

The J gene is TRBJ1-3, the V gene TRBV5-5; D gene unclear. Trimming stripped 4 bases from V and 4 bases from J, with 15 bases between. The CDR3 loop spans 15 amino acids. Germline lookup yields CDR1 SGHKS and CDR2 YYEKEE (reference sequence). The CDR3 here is CASSPELRLGNTIYF. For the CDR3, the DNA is TGTGCCAGCAGCCCTGAGTTGAGACTCGGAAACACCATATATTTT.

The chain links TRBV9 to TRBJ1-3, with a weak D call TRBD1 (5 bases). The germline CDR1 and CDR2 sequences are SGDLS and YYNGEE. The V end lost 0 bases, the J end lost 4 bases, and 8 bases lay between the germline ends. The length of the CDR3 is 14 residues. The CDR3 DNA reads TGTGCCAGCAGCGTAGCCCGGACAGGAAACACCATATATTTT. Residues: CASSVARTGNTIYF.

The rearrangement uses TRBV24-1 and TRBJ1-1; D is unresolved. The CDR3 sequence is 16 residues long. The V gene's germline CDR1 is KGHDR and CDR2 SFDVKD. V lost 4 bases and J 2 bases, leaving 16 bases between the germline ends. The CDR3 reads CATSEGPHSFNTEAFF. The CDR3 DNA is TGTGCCACCAGTGAGGGTCCTCACTCCTTTAACACTGAAGCTTTCTTT.

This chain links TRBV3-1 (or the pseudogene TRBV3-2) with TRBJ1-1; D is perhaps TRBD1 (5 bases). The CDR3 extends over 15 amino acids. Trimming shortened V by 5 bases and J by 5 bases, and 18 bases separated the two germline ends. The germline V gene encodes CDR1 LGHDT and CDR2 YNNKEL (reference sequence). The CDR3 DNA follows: TGTGCCAGCAGCGGGACGTTGACCAAGGGAACTGAAGCTTTCTTT. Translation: CASSGTLTKGTEAFF.

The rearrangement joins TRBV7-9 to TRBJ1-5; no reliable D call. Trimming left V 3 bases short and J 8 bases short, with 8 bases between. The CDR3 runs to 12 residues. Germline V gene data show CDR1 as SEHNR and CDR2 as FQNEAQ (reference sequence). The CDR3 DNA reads TGTGCCAGCAGCTTTCTCGACGAGCCCCAGCATTTT. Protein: CASSFLDEPQHF. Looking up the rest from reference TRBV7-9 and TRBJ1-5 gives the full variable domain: DTGVSQNPRHKITKRGQNVTFRCDPISEHNRLYWYRQTLGQGPEFLTYFQNEAQLEKSRLLSDRFSAERPKGSFSTLEIQRTEQGDSAMYLCASSFLDEPQHFGDGTRLSIL.

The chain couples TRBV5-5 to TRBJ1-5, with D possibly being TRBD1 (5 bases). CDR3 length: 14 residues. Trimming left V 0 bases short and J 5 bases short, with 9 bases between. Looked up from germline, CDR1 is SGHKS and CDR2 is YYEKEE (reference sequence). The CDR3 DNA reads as TGTGCCAGCAGCTTGGCTGGGGGGGATCAGCCCCAGCATTTT. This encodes CASSLAGGDQPQHF.

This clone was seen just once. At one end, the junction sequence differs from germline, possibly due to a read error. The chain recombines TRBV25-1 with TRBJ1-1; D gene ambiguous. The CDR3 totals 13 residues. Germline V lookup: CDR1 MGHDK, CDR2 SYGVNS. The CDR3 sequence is CASSGGSRSEVFF. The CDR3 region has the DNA TGTGCCAGCAGTGGTGGGTCGAGGAGTGAAGTTTTCTTT.

DNA of the CDR3: TGTGCCAGCAGCTTACTAATAGATACGCAGTATTTT. It encodes CASSLLIDTQYF. The rearrangement links TRBV7-9 to TRBJ2-3, with D unresolved. The CDR3 contains 12 residues. CDR1 SEHNR and CDR2 FQNEAQ come from the germline V gene (reference sequence). V was shortened by 2 bases and J by 5 bases, with 5 bases between the two germline ends.

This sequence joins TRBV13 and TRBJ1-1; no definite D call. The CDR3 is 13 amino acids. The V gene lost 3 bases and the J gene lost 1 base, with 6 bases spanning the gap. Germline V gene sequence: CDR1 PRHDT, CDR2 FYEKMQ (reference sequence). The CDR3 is CASSFKSNTEAFF. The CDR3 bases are TGTGCCAGCAGCTTTAAATCGAACACTGAAGCTTTCTTT.

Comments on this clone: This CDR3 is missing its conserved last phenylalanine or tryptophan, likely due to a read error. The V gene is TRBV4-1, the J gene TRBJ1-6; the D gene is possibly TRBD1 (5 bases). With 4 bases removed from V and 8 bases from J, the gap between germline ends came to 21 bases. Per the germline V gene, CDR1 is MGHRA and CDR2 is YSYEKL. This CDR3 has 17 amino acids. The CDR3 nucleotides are TGCGCCAGCAGCCCGAGGGACGGAAGACTTACACATTCACCCCTCCACCTT. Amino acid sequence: CASSPRDGRLTHSPLHL.

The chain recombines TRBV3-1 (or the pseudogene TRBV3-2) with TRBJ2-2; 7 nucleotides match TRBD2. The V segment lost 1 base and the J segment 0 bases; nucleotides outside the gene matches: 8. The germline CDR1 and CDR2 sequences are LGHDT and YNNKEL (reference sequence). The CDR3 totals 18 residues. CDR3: CASSQVEGLIPNTGELFF. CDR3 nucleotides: TGTGCCAGCAGCCAAGTTGAGGGACTAATCCCGAACACCGGGGAGCTGTTTTTT.

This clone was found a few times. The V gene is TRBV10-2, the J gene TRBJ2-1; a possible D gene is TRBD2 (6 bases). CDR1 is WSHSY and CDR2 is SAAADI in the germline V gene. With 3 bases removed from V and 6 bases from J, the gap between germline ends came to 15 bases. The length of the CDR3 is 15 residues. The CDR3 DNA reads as TGCGCCAGCAGTGATCCGTTCGGGGGTTTCAATGAGCAGTTCTTC. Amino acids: CASSDPFGGFNEQFF.

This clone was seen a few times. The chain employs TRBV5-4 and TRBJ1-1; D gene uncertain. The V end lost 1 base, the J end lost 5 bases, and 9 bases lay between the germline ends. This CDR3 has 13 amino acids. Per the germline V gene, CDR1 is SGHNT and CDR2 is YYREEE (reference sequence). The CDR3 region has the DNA TGTGCCAGCAGCTTGACCGTGGTTACTGAAGCTTTCTTT. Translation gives CASSLTVVTEAFF.

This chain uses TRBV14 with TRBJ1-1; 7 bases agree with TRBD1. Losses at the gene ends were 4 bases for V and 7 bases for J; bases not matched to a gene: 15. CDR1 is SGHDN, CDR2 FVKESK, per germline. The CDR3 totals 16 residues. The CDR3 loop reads CASSPLGRGAYSEAFF. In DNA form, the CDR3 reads TGTGCCAGCAGCCCACTGGGCAGGGGGGCATATAGTGAAGCTTTCTTT.

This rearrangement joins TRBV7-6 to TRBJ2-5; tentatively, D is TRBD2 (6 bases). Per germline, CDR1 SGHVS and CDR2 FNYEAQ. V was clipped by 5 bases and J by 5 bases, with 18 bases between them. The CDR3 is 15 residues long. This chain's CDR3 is CASSPAWGVGETQYF. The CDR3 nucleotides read TGTGCCAGCAGCCCGGCTTGGGGGGTGGGGGAGACCCAGTACTTC.

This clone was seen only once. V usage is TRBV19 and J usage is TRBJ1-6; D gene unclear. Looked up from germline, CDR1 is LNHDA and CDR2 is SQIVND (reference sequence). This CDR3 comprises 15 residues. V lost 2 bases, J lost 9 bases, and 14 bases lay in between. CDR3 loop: CASSIIRDKPSPLHF. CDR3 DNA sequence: TGTGCCAGTAGTATAATTAGAGACAAACCTTCACCCCTCCACTTT.

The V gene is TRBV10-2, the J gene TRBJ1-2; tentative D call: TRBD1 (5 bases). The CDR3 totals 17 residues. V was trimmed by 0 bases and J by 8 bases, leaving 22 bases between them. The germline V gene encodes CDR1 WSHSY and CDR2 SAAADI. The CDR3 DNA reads TGCGCCAGCAGTGAGTCGATTCTCTGGCAGGGCGGCTGGGGCTACACCTTC. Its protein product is CASSESILWQGGWGYTF.

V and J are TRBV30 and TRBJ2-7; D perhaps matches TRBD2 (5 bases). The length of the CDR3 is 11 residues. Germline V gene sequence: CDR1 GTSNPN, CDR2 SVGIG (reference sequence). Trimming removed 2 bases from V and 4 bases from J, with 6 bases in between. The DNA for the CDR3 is TGTGCCTGGAGTCCGGGGTACGAGCAGTACTTC. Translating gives CAWSPGYEQYF.

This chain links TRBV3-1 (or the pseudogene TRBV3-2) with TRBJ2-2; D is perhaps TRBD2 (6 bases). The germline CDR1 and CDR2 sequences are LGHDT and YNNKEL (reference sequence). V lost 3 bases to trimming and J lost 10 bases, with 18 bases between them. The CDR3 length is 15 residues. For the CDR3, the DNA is TGTGCCAGCAGCCAGGACCCAGGGACTTTCGCGGAGCTGTTTTTT. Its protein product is CASSQDPGTFAELFF.

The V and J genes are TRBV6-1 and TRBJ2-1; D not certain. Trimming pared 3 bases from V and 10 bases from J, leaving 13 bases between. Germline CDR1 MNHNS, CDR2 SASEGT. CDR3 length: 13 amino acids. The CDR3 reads CASSDRAQQEQFF. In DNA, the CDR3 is TGTGCCAGCAGTGACCGGGCCCAACAGGAGCAGTTCTTC.

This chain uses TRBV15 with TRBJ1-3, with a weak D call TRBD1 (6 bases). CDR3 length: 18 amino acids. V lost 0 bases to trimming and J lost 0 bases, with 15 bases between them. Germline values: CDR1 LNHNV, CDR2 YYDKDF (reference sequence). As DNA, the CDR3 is TGTGCCACCAGCAGAGATGTAACAGGGCCCGGCTCTGGAAACACCATATATTTT. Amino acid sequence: CATSRDVTGPGSGNTIYF.

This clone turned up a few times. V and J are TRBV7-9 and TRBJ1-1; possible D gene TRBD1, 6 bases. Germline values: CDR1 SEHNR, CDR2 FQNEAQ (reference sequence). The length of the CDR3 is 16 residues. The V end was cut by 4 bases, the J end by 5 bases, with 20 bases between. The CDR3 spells CASSSNPKGRGTEAFF. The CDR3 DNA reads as TGTGCCAGCAGCTCAAACCCCAAGGGGAGGGGGACTGAAGCTTTCTTT.

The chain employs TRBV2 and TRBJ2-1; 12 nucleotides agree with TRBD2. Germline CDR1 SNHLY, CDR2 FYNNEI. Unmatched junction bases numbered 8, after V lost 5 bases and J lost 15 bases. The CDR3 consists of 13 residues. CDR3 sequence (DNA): TGTGCCAGCAGTATCGGGGCTAGCGGGGGGGCGTTCTTC. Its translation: CASSIGASGGAFF. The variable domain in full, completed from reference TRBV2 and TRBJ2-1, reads EPEVTQTPSHQVTQMGQEVILRCVPISNHLYFYWYRQILGQKVEFLVSFYNNEISEKSEIFDDQFSVERPDGSNFTLKIRSTKLEDSAMYFCASSIGASGGAFFGPGTRLTVL.

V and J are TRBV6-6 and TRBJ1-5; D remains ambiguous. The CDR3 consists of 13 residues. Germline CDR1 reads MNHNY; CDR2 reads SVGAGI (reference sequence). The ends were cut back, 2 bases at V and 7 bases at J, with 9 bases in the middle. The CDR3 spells CASSYGVSQPQHF. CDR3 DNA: TGTGCCAGCAGTTACGGGGTCTCCCAGCCCCAGCATTTT.

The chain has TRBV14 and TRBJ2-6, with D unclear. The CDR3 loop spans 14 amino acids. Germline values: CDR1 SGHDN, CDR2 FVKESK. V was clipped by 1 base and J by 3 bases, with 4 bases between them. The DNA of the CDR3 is TGTGCCAGCAGCCAAGGTTTTGGGGCCAACGTCCTGACTTTC. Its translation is CASSQGFGANVLTF.